The clone carrying this T cell receptor beta chain was seen many times. Its antigen is currently unknown. The sample belongs to a study of T cells in Graves' hyperthyroidism and ophthalmopathy. Study-wide results and caveats: A median approximately 6.8 months before onset, the model predicted ophthalmopathy.

Researchers barred patients who had uncontrolled infection, other autoimmune disease, pregnancy or lactation. The length of the CDR3 is 14 residues. Germline assignment: CDR1 MNHEY and CDR2 SMNVEV (reference sequence). V lost 5 bases and J 6 bases, leaving 11 bases between the germline ends. Amplified TCR beta CDR3 regions derived from RNA transcripts. HTBI primers were the set used in a first-round RT-PCR of the TCR CDR3. Each CDR3 protein gets one entry after TCRdb re-called the multiplex PCR reads with MiXCR. The sample has 75,000 to 100,000 distinct CDR3 sequences; approximately 42% are singletons.

The sequenced sample was peripheral blood or thyroid tissue (not recorded which). V usage is TRBV27 and J usage is TRBJ1-6; D perhaps matches TRBD1 (6 bases). This clonotype was sampled from a woman aged 25-40 years with Graves' hyperthyroidism. The DNA for the CDR3 is TGTGCCAGCAGTCGAGGGGGAAGTAATTCACCCCTCCACTTT. This sequence encodes CASSRGGSNSPLHF.